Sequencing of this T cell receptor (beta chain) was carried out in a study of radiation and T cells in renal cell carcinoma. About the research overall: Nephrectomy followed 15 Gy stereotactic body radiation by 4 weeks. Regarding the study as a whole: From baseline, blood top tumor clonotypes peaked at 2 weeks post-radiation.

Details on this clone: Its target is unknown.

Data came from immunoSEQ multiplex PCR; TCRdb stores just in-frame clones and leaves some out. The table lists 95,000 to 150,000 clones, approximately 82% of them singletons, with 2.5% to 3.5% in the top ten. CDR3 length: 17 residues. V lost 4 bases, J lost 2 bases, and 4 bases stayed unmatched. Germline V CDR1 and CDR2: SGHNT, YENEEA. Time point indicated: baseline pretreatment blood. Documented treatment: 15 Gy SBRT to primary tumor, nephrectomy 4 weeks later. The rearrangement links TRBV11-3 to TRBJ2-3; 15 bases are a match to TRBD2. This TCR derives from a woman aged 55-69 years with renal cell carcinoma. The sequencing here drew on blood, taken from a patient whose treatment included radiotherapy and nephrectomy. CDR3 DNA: TGTGCCAGCAGCTCAGGGACTAGCGGGGGGTCCACAGATACGCAGTATTTT. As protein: CASSSGTSGGSTDTQYF.